A single sample is the source of the 18 T cell receptor beta chains below, sequenced in a study of spatial heterogeneity in lung cancer (dated by TCRdb to the late 2010s). The time point label for this specimen denotes: sample taken at primary tumor resection. Whole RNA extracted from tumor and nontumor lung tissue, or from cryopreserved PBMC samples, was used for TCR sequencing without cell sorting. The library came from 5' RACE. The instrument given in TCRdb is NextSeq 500. In-frame beta chains were kept once TCRdb had trimmed the public reads at Q25 with fastp and called clones with MiXCR. Each CDR3 protein gets just one entry, which takes the most common genes and DNA from the rows behind it. Across this sample there are more than 35,000 distinct CDR3 sequences, with around 5.2% seen only once. The ten largest account for about a quarter of the sample. Sequenced here: PBMCs, sampled at surgery. The origin of the receptors is a female donor with early-stage non-small cell lung cancer.

This clonotype was found many times. This chain links TRBV3-1 with TRBJ2-6; D remains ambiguous. The CDR3 covers 15 residues. V lost 1 base, J lost 4 bases, and 8 bases lay in between. Germline V gives CDR1 LGHDT, CDR2 YNNKEL (reference sequence). The CDR3 region has the DNA TGTGCCAGCAGCCAAGGCGTCGGAGGGGCCAACGTCCTGACTTTC. Its protein product is CASSQGVGGANVLTF.

This clonotype was detected only a few times. The J gene is TRBJ1-1, the V gene TRBV6-2 or TRBV6-3; D unclear. The germline gives CDR1 MNHEY, CDR2 SVGEGT. This CDR3 spans 16 amino acids. V was pared by 7 bases and J by 1 base, with 19 bases between. Written as DNA, the CDR3 is TGTGCCAGCACTCAGCGGGCCCAGGCGGGGAACACTGAAGCTTTCTTT. This codes for CASTQRAQAGNTEAFF.

This clonotype was found many times. The chain employs TRBV6-2 or TRBV6-3 and TRBJ1-5; TRBD1 aligns across 9 bases. From germline, CDR1 is MNHEY and CDR2 SVGEGT. V shed 6 bases and J 1 base; nucleotides not matched to a gene: 7. The CDR3 totals 16 residues. The CDR3 sequence: CASRSLQGASNQPQHF. The CDR3 bases are TGTGCCAGCAGAAGCCTACAGGGGGCGAGCAATCAGCCCCAGCATTTT.

This clonotype showed up many times. The chain joins TRBV4-3 to TRBJ2-7; TRBD1 aligns across 9 bases. Looked up from germline, CDR1 is LGHNA and CDR2 is YSLEER. Trimming took 1 base from V and 6 from J; bases not matched to a gene: 7. This CDR3 has 15 amino acids. The CDR3 region has the DNA TGCGCCAGCAGCCAAGTTTGGGACAGGGTTAGCGAGCAGTACTTC. It yields the protein CASSQVWDRVSEQYF.

This clonotype has a count of ten or more. The chain uses TRBV6-2 or TRBV6-3 and TRBJ1-5; TRBD1 might be the D (6 bases). The CDR3 runs 16 residues. V was shortened by 6 bases and J by 2 bases, with 17 bases between the two germline ends. In germline, CDR1 is MNHEY, CDR2 SVGEGT. The CDR3 sequence: CASRDLQGQRNQPQHF. In nucleotides, the CDR3 is TGTGCCAGCAGAGACCTACAGGGTCAACGCAATCAGCCCCAGCATTTT.

This clonotype came up a few times. J is TRBJ2-7 and V is TRBV14; D not resolved. The CDR3 contains 14 residues. Trimming shortened V by 3 bases and J by 3 bases, and 12 bases separated the two germline ends. The V gene's germline CDR1 is SGHDN and CDR2 FVKESK. Here the CDR3 DNA reads TGTGCCAGCAGCCAGAGGACGCTAGGCTACGAGCAGTACTTC. This encodes CASSQRTLGYEQYF.

This clonotype was observed many times. The V call is TRBV27, the J call TRBJ1-2, with TRBD1 matching 7 bases. Germline V CDR1 and CDR2: MNHEY, SMNVEV (reference sequence). Unmatched junction bases numbered 10, after V lost 5 bases and J lost 13 bases. The CDR3 loop spans 12 amino acids. DNA of the CDR3: TGTGCCAGCAGTGAACTAACAGGGGTCGCCACCTTC. It encodes CASSELTGVATF.

This clonotype has a count of ten or more. The genes are TRBV24-1 and TRBJ1-5, with no clear D. V lost 5 bases, J lost 2 bases, and 21 bases lay in between. CDR1 and CDR2 from the germline V gene are KGHDR and SFDVKD. The CDR3 runs to 18 residues. CDR3 residues: CATSVSGAGYMGNQPQHF. CDR3 in DNA: TGTGCCACCAGTGTTTCGGGCGCGGGATATATGGGCAATCAGCCCCAGCATTTT.

In this sample, this clonotype turned up a few times. V is TRBV20-1 and J is TRBJ2-3, with 8 nucleotides matching TRBD2. The CDR3 covers 16 residues. Germline CDR1 DFQATT, CDR2 SNEGSKA (reference sequence). Trimming at V came to 4 bases and at J to 0 bases, leaving 9 bases not matched to a gene. This chain's CDR3 is CSAKGGGSPSTDTQYF. Here the CDR3 DNA reads TGCAGTGCTAAGGGCGGGGGGAGCCCTAGCACAGATACGCAGTATTTT.

This chain connects TRBV3-1 to TRBJ2-7; 7 bases map to TRBD2. Germline V gives CDR1 LGHDT, CDR2 YNNKEL (reference sequence). The CDR3 totals 13 residues. V lost 5 bases and J lost 11; bases outside the gene matches: 12. In nucleotides, the CDR3 is TGTGCCAGCAGCGAACTAGAGCGGGATGGGAAGTACTTC. Translation: CASSELERDGKYF.

This clonotype was recorded a few times. V is TRBV7-9 and J is TRBJ1-1; D call uncertain. The CDR3 runs to 12 residues. CDR1 and CDR2 (germline): SEHNR, FQNEAQ (reference sequence). Trimming took off 1 base at V and 4 bases at J, with 4 bases between the two ends. The CDR3 bases are TGTGCCAGCAGCTTAGTAAGCACTGAAGCTTTCTTT. Its translation is CASSLVSTEAFF.

This clonotype was detected many times. This chain joins TRBV6-6 and TRBJ1-4; 8 bases line up with TRBD1. Germline trimming cut 0 bases from V and 8 bases from J; bases unmatched to any gene: 2. Germline V gene lookup returns CDR1 MNHNY and CDR2 SVGAGI (reference sequence). The CDR3 loop spans 14 amino acids. CDR3 in DNA: TGTGCCAGCAGTTACTCGACAGGGGTGGAAAAACTGTTTTTT. It translates to CASSYSTGVEKLFF.

This clonotype showed up just a few times. V is TRBV5-1 and J is TRBJ2-3; D tentatively reads TRBD1 or TRBD2 (6 bases each). CDR1 and CDR2 (germline): SGHRS, YFSETQ. The V end lost 3 bases, the J end lost 5 bases, and 10 bases lay between the germline ends. This CDR3 spans 13 amino acids. CDR3 in DNA: TGCGCCAGCAGCTCGGGGGCAGGAGATACGCAGTATTTT. As protein: CASSSGAGDTQYF.

This clonotype was counted many times. The chain carries TRBV6-5 and TRBJ1-6, with D possibly TRBD1 on 6 matching bases. The V gene lost 7 bases and the J gene lost 8 bases, with 12 bases spanning the gap. Germline CDR1 MNHEY, CDR2 SVGAGI. CDR3 length equals 13 residues. DNA for the CDR3: TGTGCCAGCACCAAGGGGGGGGATTCACCCCTCCACTTT. Amino acid sequence: CASTKGGDSPLHF.

Ten or more counts support this clonotype. J is TRBJ2-7 and V is TRBV11-2; D not resolved. In germline, CDR1 is SGHAT, CDR2 FQNNGV. V gave up 5 bases and J gave up 1 base, with 15 bases separating them. This CDR3 contains 15 residues. This CDR3 is CASSLLRTASYEQYF. The CDR3 DNA follows: TGTGCCAGCAGCCTGTTACGGACGGCGTCCTACGAGCAGTACTTC.

This clonotype came up a few times. DNA of the CDR3: TGTGCCAGCAGTTACTCGATAGTAGGGGGAGTGTCTGAAGCTTTCTTT. Residues: CASSYSIVGGVSEAFF. This chain uses TRBV6-2 or TRBV6-3 with TRBJ1-1, with D perhaps matching TRBD1 (6 bases). The CDR3 contains 16 residues. Germline V gene data show CDR1 as MNHEY and CDR2 as SVGEGT. Trimming removed 0 bases from V and 6 bases from J, with 17 bases in between.

Many counts were recorded for this clonotype. This sequence joins TRBV20-1 and TRBJ1-2; possibly TRBD1 for D (6 bases). The CDR3 is made up of 14 amino acids. V lost 0 bases to trimming and J lost 5 bases, with 13 bases between them. CDR1 is DFQATT and CDR2 is SNEGSKA in the germline V gene (reference sequence). CDR3 bases: TGCAGTGCTAGAGAATGGGGGGGCCTTTATGGCTACACCTTC. This sequence encodes CSAREWGGLYGYTF.

The sample holds many counts of this clonotype. The chain is built from TRBV7-3 and TRBJ2-3; D is unresolved. CDR3 length equals 13 residues. V lost 4 bases, J lost 6 bases, and 11 bases lay in between. Germline values: CDR1 SGHTA, CDR2 FQGTGA. CDR3 in DNA: TGTGCCAGCAGCTCCCTACTCACGGATACGCAGTATTTT. Translated: CASSSLLTDTQYF.